This T cell receptor (beta chain) was identified during a study of tumor and adjacent non-tumor tissue in lung cancer (dated by TCRdb to 2016 to 2018). With respect to the entire study: By cancer type, the cohort comprised 12 adenocarcinoma patients, 2 squamous cell carcinoma patients and 1 small cell lung cancer patient. In total, sequencing yielded over 95 million productive TCRbeta reads, which works out to an average of around 4.2 million reads per sample. TCRbeta CDR3 sequencing was performed on 25 to 35 paired specimens, with one tumor sample and one normal lung sample collected per patient. Using bulk TCRbeta repertoires from 15 lung cancer patients, the study set lung tumor tissue side by side with matched distant non-tumor lung tissue. The roughly 15 patients were aged roughly 30 to 80 years, included some 10 men and 5 women, and had TNM stage I to III disease. Study-wide conclusions, independent of this receptor: Because peripheral blood was not sequenced, the blood TCRbeta repertoires of the lung cancer patients in the study went unexamined. TCR diversity (inverse Simpson) was significantly higher in tumor than in normal lung tissue (roughly 430 vs 170, P = 0.0075, Mann-Whitney U test). Neither the sequencing platform nor unique molecular identifiers are mentioned in the methods. Only around 15 patients were included in the cohort, and the need for larger samples and more detailed clinical data was noted by the authors. The top 100 clones accounted for a significantly larger cumulative portion of the repertoire in normal lung than in tumor tissue. Younger patients had significantly higher TCR diversity, and higher tumor TCR diversity was associated with shorter overall and disease-free survival.

Remarks on this clonotype: Its antigen is unknown. At one end, the junction sequence differs from germline, possibly due to a read error.

RNA was isolated from bulk unsorted tissue, and RNA quality was assessed with a NanoDrop ND-1000 and an Agilent 2100. Distant non-tumor tissue taken more than 3 cm from the tumor edge was used as the normal lung sample. All donors had newly diagnosed lung cancer, had not received prior chemotherapy, and were admitted for thoracic surgery in China between August and November 2014. Anyone who had undergone radiotherapy or chemotherapy before, or who had another cancer at the same time, was left out of the study. Surgical tissue pieces of roughly 1-2.1 cm3 were preserved in RNAlater solution and stored at -80 °C until use. Library prep was done by multiplex PCR. The run used an Illumina HiSeq 2500. Following protocols modified from ARM-PCR, the researchers constructed TCRbeta libraries through three rounds of nested PCR with primers (Table S4). PCR products of 200-500 bp were gel-excised and purified with the QIAquick gel extraction kit before sequencing. The source study handled its data this way. Trimmomatic was used to clean the reads, FLASH was used to merge the reads into complete CDR3 sequences, and MiTCR was used to assign the reads to V(D)J germline segments. Clonal diversity was calculated as the inverse Simpson's index using VDJtools. Productive reads were defined as in-frame sequences without a premature stop codon. TCRdb redid the processing of the public reads, applying fastp at Q25 and MiXCR, and retained in-frame beta chains. For every CDR3 protein sequence, its rows merge into one entry that carries the most common genes and DNA. For this entry, the V and J calls and clone size follow TCRdb and not the study's own pipeline. The sample records 85,000 to 130,000 distinct CDR3 sequences, 65% of which are singletons. The top ten hold roughly 20% of the sample.

The CDR3 runs 15 amino acids, cysteine and phenylalanine included. Only the CDR3 DNA stays, 45 bases, in frame from base 1. The germline V gene specifies SGHDN as CDR1 and FVKESK as CDR2. The chain joins TRBV14 to TRBJ2-7; the D gene is not confidently resolved. This receptor was identified in a man aged 25-45 years with non-small cell lung cancer. The sample comprised distant non-tumor lung tissue. The CDR3 here reads CVSSRLDTAADEQYF. The DNA is as follows: TGTGTCAGCAGCCGCCTCGATACCGCGGCCGACGAGCAGTACTTC. Joined to the reference TRBV14 and TRBJ2-7 proteins, this CDR3 gives the full variable domain: EAGVTQFPSHSVIEKGQTVTLRCDPISGHDNLYWYRRVMGKEIKFLLHFVKESKQDESGMPNNRFLAERTGGTYSTLKVQPAELEDSGVYFCVSSRLDTAADEQYFGPGTRLTVT.